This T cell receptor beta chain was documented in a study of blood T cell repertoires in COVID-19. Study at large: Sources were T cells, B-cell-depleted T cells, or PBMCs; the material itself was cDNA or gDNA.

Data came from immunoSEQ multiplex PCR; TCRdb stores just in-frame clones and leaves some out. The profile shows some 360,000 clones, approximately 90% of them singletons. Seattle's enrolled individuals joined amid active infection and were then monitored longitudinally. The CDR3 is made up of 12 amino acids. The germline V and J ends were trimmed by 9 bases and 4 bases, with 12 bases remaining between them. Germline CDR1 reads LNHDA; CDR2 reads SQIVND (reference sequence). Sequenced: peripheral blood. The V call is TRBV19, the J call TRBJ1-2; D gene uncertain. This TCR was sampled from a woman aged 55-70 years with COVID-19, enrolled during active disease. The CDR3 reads CASQTTFYGYTF. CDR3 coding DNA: TGTGCCAGCCAGACAACTTTCTATGGCTACACCTTC.